The table lists the clone carrying this T cell receptor (beta chain) with a few counts. Its cognate antigen is unknown. Exclusion of patients followed from uncontrolled infection, other autoimmune disease, pregnancy or lactation. Orbital computed tomography, thyroid ultrasound, serum thyroxine and TRAb, and clinical symptoms together informed the diagnoses. This sample was taken from a study of T cells in Graves' hyperthyroidism and ophthalmopathy. Study at large: Staff took peripheral blood when the initial diagnosis was made, before any treatment began.

This CDR3 has 14 residues. V was clipped by 0 bases and J by 3 bases, with 6 bases between them. Per germline, CDR1 LGHDT and CDR2 YNNKEL (reference sequence). TCR beta CDR3 sequences were amplified from RNA transcripts. Carried out on the TCR CDR3, a first-round RT-PCR used the HTBI primer set. TCRdb analysed the multiplex PCR reads with MiXCR anew, one entry per CDR3 protein. Found here are 600,000 to 650,000 distinct CDR3 sequences, roughly 20% of them singletons; the top ten hold around a third. Study results and caveats: Blood samples included most of the expanded thyroid clonotypes exceeding 0.001.

The clonotype comes from a young man with Graves' ophthalmopathy. Specimen: blood. V gene TRBV3-1 combines with J gene TRBJ2-1; the D gene is possibly TRBD2 (6 bases). CDR3 sequence (DNA): TGTGCCAGCAGCCAAGAGGGGGGCTACAATGAGCAGTTCTTC. This codes for CASSQEGGYNEQFF.